This T cell receptor beta chain was recovered during a study of T cell responses to AZD1222 COVID-19 vaccine. Study results and caveats: Only six AZD1222 recipients tested seropositive at baseline.

Points on this clone: Its antigen is not known. The identical CDR3 is also encoded by other nucleotide sequences in the sample.

The germline V gene encodes CDR1 LGHDT and CDR2 YNNKEL (reference sequence). With 0 bases removed from V and 3 bases from J, the gap between germline ends came to 4 bases. The CDR3 sequence is 13 residues long. Only in-frame clones appear in the TCRdb table, and some are missing; sequencing was by immunoSEQ multiplex PCR. The sample has 70,000 to 90,000 clones; 78% are singletons. The starting material was peripheral blood, obtained on day 0 of AZD1222 vaccination. The chain is built from TRBV3-1 (or the pseudogene TRBV3-2) and TRBJ2-3; D not certain. The source of this sequence is an adult in good health. CDR3 sequence reads: CASSQDWTDTQYF. The CDR3 region has the DNA TGTGCCAGCAGCCAAGATTGGACAGATACGCAGTATTTT.